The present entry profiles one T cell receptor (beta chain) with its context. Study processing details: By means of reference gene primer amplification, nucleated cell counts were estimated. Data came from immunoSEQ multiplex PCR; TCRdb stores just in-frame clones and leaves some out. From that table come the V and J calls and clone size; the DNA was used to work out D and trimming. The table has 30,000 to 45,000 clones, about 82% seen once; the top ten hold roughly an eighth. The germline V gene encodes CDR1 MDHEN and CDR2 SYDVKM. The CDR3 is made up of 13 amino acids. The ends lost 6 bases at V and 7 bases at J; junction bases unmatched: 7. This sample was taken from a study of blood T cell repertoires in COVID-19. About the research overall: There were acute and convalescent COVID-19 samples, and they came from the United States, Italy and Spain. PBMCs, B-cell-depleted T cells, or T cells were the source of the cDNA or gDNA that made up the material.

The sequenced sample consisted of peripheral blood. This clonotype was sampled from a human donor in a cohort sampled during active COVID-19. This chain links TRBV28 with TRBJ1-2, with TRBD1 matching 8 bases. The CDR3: CASRPGQVLGYTF. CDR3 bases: TGTGCCAGCAGGCCGGGACAGGTTCTTGGCTACACCTTC.